The next 27 T cell receptor beta chains were all read from a single sample in a study of control samples from healthy donors and cancer patients. This table comes from immunoSEQ multiplex PCR, and its TCRdb copy is limited to in-frame clones, with some not included. The sample holds about 170,000 clones, 75% to 95% seen once. The sample was blood. These receptors were taken from a woman aged 30 to 39 in good health.

V and J are TRBV21-1 and TRBJ2-2. TRBV21-1 is shown as a pseudogene. The CDR3 loop spans 16 amino acids. CDR3 sequence reads: CASSKGGTVNTGELFF. CDR3 bases: TGTGCCAGCAGCAAAGGAGGGACGGTGAACACCGGGGAGCTGTTTTTT.

This sequence joins TRBV13 and TRBJ2-5, with a possible D match to TRBD2 (7 bases). Germline V lookup: CDR1 PRHDT, CDR2 FYEKMQ (reference sequence). V was pared by 0 bases and J by 4 bases, with 12 bases between. This CDR3 region has 15 residues. The CDR3 spells CASSLGQGRGETQYF. CDR3 DNA: TGTGCCAGCAGCTTAGGCCAGGGGAGGGGAGAGACCCAGTACTTC.

The J gene is TRBJ2-7, the V gene TRBV7-3; 10 bases agree with TRBD1. CDR1 is SGHTA, CDR2 FQGTGA, per germline. The length of the CDR3 is 14 residues. V was pared by 5 bases and J by 2 bases, with 3 bases of the junction left unmatched. The CDR3 reads CASSPGQGAYEQYF. Written as DNA, the CDR3 is TGTGCCAGCAGCCCCGGACAGGGGGCCTACGAGCAGTACTTC. Based on the CDR3 plus reference TRBV7-3 and TRBJ2-7, the full variable domain is GAGVSQTPSNKVTEKGKYVELRCDPISGHTALYWYRQSLGQGPEFLIYFQGTGAADDSGLPNDRFFAVRPEGSVSTLKIQRTERGDSAVYLCASSPGQGAYEQYFGPGTRLTVT.

This chain uses TRBV5-1 with TRBJ1-3, with a possible D match to TRBD1 (5 bases). Germline CDR1 is SGHRS and CDR2 is YFSETQ. V lost 1 base, J lost 4 bases, and 9 bases lay in between. The CDR3 runs to 14 residues. For the CDR3, the DNA is TGCGCCAGCAGCTTGCCAGGGACCGGAAACACCATATATTTT. The encoded protein is CASSLPGTGNTIYF.

V and J are TRBV19 and TRBJ2-7; maybe TRBD2 (6 bases). In germline, CDR1 is LNHDA, CDR2 SQIVND (reference sequence). Trimming took 3 bases from V and 7 from J, leaving 19 bases between them. There are 15 residues in the CDR3. The CDR3 DNA sequence: TGTGCCAGTAGTATCGGCGGGGTGCGAGTGGGTGAGCAGTACTTC. It translates to CASSIGGVRVGEQYF.

V gene TRBV5-1 combines with J gene TRBJ2-7; 12 nucleotides line up with TRBD1. Germline-derived CDR1 and CDR2 are SGHRS and YFSETQ. This CDR3 comprises 14 residues. Unmatched junction bases numbered 4, after V lost 4 bases and J lost 5 bases. CDR3 nucleotides: TGCGCCAGCAGCGGGGGACAGGGGGCCCACGAGCAGTACTTC. Translating it yields CASSGGQGAHEQYF.

The rearrangement links TRBV18 to TRBJ1-3; a weak D match, TRBD1 (6 bases). With 6 bases removed from V and 0 bases from J, the gap between germline ends came to 12 bases. The CDR3 has 15 residues. Germline V gene lookup returns CDR1 KGHSH and CDR2 LQKENI. The CDR3 sequence: CASSRDINSGNTIYF. In DNA, the CDR3 is TGTGCCAGCTCCCGGGACATAAACTCTGGAAACACCATATATTTT.

The rearrangement links TRBV6-4 to TRBJ2-1; TRBD2 aligns across 10 bases. The length of the CDR3 is 14 residues. Germline-derived CDR1 and CDR2 are MRHNA and SNTAGT. Unmatched junction bases numbered 1, after V lost 2 bases and J lost 6 bases. Written as DNA, the CDR3 is TGTGCCAGCAGTGACCTAGCGGGAGCCAATGAGCAGTTCTTC. Residues: CASSDLAGANEQFF.

The chain employs TRBV6-5 and TRBJ2-7, with 10 bases that match TRBD1. This CDR3 has 14 residues. CDR1 is MNHEY, CDR2 SVGAGI, per germline. V shed 8 bases and J 6 bases; nucleotides not matched to a gene: 10. The CDR3 DNA reads as TGTGCCAGCTTTAGGACAGGGGGAGCGAGCGAGCAGTACTTC. This encodes CASFRTGGASEQYF.

The chain is built from TRBV6-4 and TRBJ2-5; TRBD2 aligns across 11 bases. V shed 8 bases and J 4 bases; nucleotides not matched to a gene: 3. Germline loops: CDR1 MRHNA, CDR2 SNTAGT. The length of the CDR3 is 13 residues. Written as DNA, the CDR3 is TGTGCCAGCCCCGGACTAGCGGGAGAGACCCAGTACTTC. Translated, it gives CASPGLAGETQYF.

This clone has just one count. The rearrangement uses TRBV10-1 and TRBJ2-2; D is ambiguous. The germline V gene encodes CDR1 WNHNN and CDR2 SYGVQD (reference sequence). The V end was cut by 4 bases, the J end by 4 bases, with 4 bases between. This CDR3 spans 12 amino acids. Here the CDR3 reads CASSGTTGELFF. The CDR3 region has the DNA TGCGCCAGCAGTGGGACCACCGGGGAGCTGTTTTTT.

V and J are TRBV9 and TRBJ2-1; 9 bases map to TRBD1. Germline assignment: CDR1 SGDLS and CDR2 YYNGEE. Losses at the gene ends were 0 bases for V and 7 bases for J; bases not matched to a gene: 2. This CDR3 contains 14 residues. CDR3 bases: TGTGCCAGCAGCGTAGGAGACAGGGGGAATGAGCAGTTCTTC. Translated: CASSVGDRGNEQFF.

The rearrangement uses TRBV15 and TRBJ1-6; D is possibly TRBD1 (6 bases). Trimming pared 0 bases from V and 7 bases from J, leaving 10 bases between. CDR1 and CDR2 from the germline V gene are LNHNV and YYDKDF (reference sequence). The CDR3 runs to 15 residues. The CDR3 region has the DNA TGTGCCACCAGCAGAGAAGGGGGGGGGAATTCACCCCTCCACTTT. Translation: CATSREGGGNSPLHF.

As regards this clone: Other nucleotide sequences in the sample specify the same CDR3. The chain carries TRBV24-1 and TRBJ2-2, with D possibly being TRBD2 (7 bases). The V end lost 5 bases, the J end lost 0 bases, and 12 bases lay between the germline ends. From germline, CDR1 is KGHDR and CDR2 SFDVKD. The CDR3 has 16 amino acids. The CDR3 sequence is CATSVGGGANTGELFF. The CDR3 nucleotides read TGTGCCACCAGTGTTGGCGGGGGCGCGAACACCGGGGAGCTGTTTTTT.

The CDR3 sequence is CASSRQGGIYGYTF. The DNA for the CDR3 is TGTGCCAGCAGTAGGCAGGGGGGTATCTATGGCTACACCTTC. The chain combines TRBV27 with TRBJ1-2, with TRBD1 matching 7 bases. This CDR3 contains 14 residues. The V gene end was trimmed by 5 bases and the J gene end by 4 bases; junction bases not matched to a gene: 7. Germline V gene data show CDR1 as MNHEY and CDR2 as SMNVEV (reference sequence).

The chain joins TRBV27 to TRBJ2-3, with 10 nucleotides matching TRBD2. With 1 base clipped from V and 7 bases from J, the junction kept 2 bases outside the gene matches. Germline CDR1 MNHEY, CDR2 SMNVEV (reference sequence). This CDR3 has 14 amino acids. The CDR3: CASSLYSGGHTQYF. For the CDR3, the DNA is TGTGCCAGCAGTTTATATAGCGGGGGGCATACGCAGTATTTT.

This clone was observed once. This chain connects TRBV28 to TRBJ1-6; D is uncertain. V was trimmed by 0 bases and J by 0 bases, leaving 6 bases between them. The germline CDR1 and CDR2 sequences are MDHEN and SYDVKM. The CDR3 covers 16 residues. CDR3 residues: CASSLWANSYNSPLHF. The CDR3, as DNA: TGTGCCAGCAGTTTATGGGCAAACTCCTATAATTCACCCCTCCACTTT.

This rearrangement joins TRBV7-3 to TRBJ2-2, with 12 bases matching TRBD2. The CDR3 spans 17 residues. After removal of 2 bases from V and 4 bases from J, the junction contained 5 bases not matched to a gene. Germline CDR1 SGHTA, CDR2 FQGTGA. In DNA, the CDR3 is TGTGCCAGCAGCTTACTAGCGGGAGGGGTTGGCACCGGGGAGCTGTTTTTT. Translated, it gives CASSLLAGGVGTGELFF.

The chain employs TRBV30 and TRBJ1-4, with 8 bases identical to TRBD1. Germline trimming cut 2 bases from V and 7 bases from J; bases unmatched to any gene: 6. Germline loops: CDR1 GTSNPN, CDR2 SVGIG (reference sequence). The CDR3 is 14 amino acids. CDR3 DNA: TGTGCCTGGAGTCGGCAGGGGGCGGGTGAAAAACTGTTTTTT. This sequence encodes CAWSRQGAGEKLFF.

The gene calls are TRBV20-1 and TRBJ1-1; D is unresolved. Germline CDR1 reads DFQATT; CDR2 reads SNEGSKA (reference sequence). The CDR3 contains 11 residues. Here the CDR3 reads CSVPGNTEAFF. CDR3 in DNA: TGCAGCGTTCCCGGGAACACTGAAGCTTTCTTT.

The chain joins TRBV25-1 to TRBJ2-3; D is ambiguous. V shed 2 bases and J shed 6 bases, with 3 bases lying between them. This CDR3 region has 11 residues. Germline values: CDR1 MGHDK, CDR2 SYGVNS. The CDR3 spells CASSEVDTQYF. The DNA for the CDR3 is TGTGCCAGCAGTGAAGTTGATACGCAGTATTTT. Full variable domain (outside the CDR3, taken from reference TRBV25-1 and TRBJ2-3): EADIYQTPRYLVIGTGKKITLECSQTMGHDKMYWYQQDPGMELHLIHYSYGVNSTEKGDLSSESTVSRIRTEHFPLTLESARPSHTSQYLCASSEVDTQYFGPGTRLTVL.

This chain uses TRBV10-3 with TRBJ2-2; 8 nucleotides match TRBD1. CDR1 and CDR2 from the germline V gene are ENHRY and SYGVKD. There are 14 residues in the CDR3. With V trimmed by 4 bases and J by 3 bases, 1 base remained unmatched. The CDR3 here is CAISGGQDTGELFF. CDR3 bases: TGTGCCATCAGTGGGGGACAGGACACCGGGGAGCTGTTTTTT.

The V call is TRBV10-1, the J call TRBJ2-7; a possible D gene is TRBD1 (6 bases). Germline V gene data show CDR1 as WNHNN and CDR2 as SYGVQD (reference sequence). The CDR3 consists of 14 residues. V lost 4 bases, J lost 0 bases, and 10 bases lay in between. The CDR3 is CASSAGASSYEQYF. The CDR3 DNA reads as TGCGCCAGCAGTGCAGGGGCCAGCTCCTACGAGCAGTACTTC.

V usage is TRBV11-2 and J usage is TRBJ2-2, with D possibly TRBD1 on 6 matching bases. The V end lost 6 bases, the J end lost 1 base, and 15 bases lay between the germline ends. This CDR3 is built from 16 residues. CDR1 is SGHAT and CDR2 is FQNNGV in the germline V gene. CDR3 residues: CASRTIGRGNTGELFF. CDR3 DNA: TGTGCCAGCAGGACAATCGGCAGGGGGAACACCGGGGAGCTGTTTTTT.

The chain has TRBV10-3 and TRBJ2-3; TRBD1 matches at 10 bases. The CDR3 has 16 residues. Germline lookup yields CDR1 ENHRY and CDR2 SYGVKD. With 0 bases clipped from V and 6 bases from J, the junction kept 6 bases outside the gene matches. The chain's CDR3 is CAISESRQGALDTQYF. CDR3 bases: TGTGCCATCAGTGAGTCCCGACAGGGGGCTCTTGATACGCAGTATTTT.

The chain couples TRBV10-3 to TRBJ1-1; D unclear. This CDR3 has 12 residues. V lost 5 bases and J lost 4, with 8 bases in between. Germline CDR1 and CDR2: ENHRY and SYGVKD. The CDR3 bases are TGTGCCATCAGTCCGGTCCCCACTGAAGCTTTCTTT. This translates into CAISPVPTEAFF.

V is TRBV15 and J is TRBJ1-5, with D possibly matching TRBD1 (6 bases). Germline CDR1 and CDR2: LNHNV and YYDKDF (reference sequence). This CDR3 has 15 amino acids. Trimming took off 2 bases at V and 6 bases at J, with 14 bases between the two ends. CDR3 DNA: TGTGCCACCAGCAGATCCACAGGGAACAGTCAGCCCCAGCATTTT. This encodes CATSRSTGNSQPQHF.